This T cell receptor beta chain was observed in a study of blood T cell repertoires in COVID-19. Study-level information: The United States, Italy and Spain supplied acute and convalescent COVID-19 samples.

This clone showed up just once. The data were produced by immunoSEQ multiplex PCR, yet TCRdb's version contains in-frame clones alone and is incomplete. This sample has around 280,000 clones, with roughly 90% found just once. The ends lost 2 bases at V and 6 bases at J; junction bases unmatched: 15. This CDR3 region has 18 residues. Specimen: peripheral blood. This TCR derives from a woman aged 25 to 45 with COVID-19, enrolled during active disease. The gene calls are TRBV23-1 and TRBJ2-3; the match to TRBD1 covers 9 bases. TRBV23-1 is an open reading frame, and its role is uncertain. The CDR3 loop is CASSQGSPTGGPSDTQYF. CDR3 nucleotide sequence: TGCGCCAGCAGTCAAGGATCGCCGACAGGGGGTCCGTCGGATACGCAGTATTTT.